Below, 7 T cell receptor beta chains from the same sample are listed, as sequenced in a study of vaccination and CD4 T cells after COVID-19. With the Oncomine TCR Beta short-read assay, DNA from cultured CD4+ T cells was sequenced. MiXCR was run by TCRdb on the PCR reads, yielding one entry per CDR3 protein. This table has tens of thousands of distinct CDR3 sequences, 43% appearing once. As to time point: late sampling 161 to 241 days after vaccination in a few convalescent patients. Treatment in this sample: approximately 11-day PBMC culture with coronavirus spike peptide pools or control peptides (ViraFEST assay). These receptors lack a known antigen. The specimen comprised CD4+ T cells from blood, cultured in vitro, sampled about 7 months after SARS-CoV-2 vaccination. The receptors shown here come from a human donor who had recovered from COVID-19.

Only a few counts were recorded for this clonotype. The J gene is TRBJ2-3, the V gene TRBV24-1, with TRBD2 as a possible D gene (6 bases). The V gene's germline CDR1 is KGHDR and CDR2 SFDVKD. V lost 3 bases to trimming and J lost 3 bases, with 12 bases between them. This CDR3 has 15 amino acids. The CDR3 DNA is TGTGCCACCAGTGATCTAGTCCGGGGGACAGATACGCAGTATTTT. Translating it yields CATSDLVRGTDTQYF.

The V and J genes are TRBV28 and TRBJ2-5; weak D call: TRBD2 (5 bases). This CDR3 spans 13 amino acids. V dropped 2 bases and J dropped 4 bases, with 8 bases sitting between them. The germline CDR1 and CDR2 sequences are MDHEN and SYDVKM. The CDR3 sequence: CASSLAGRETQYF. The CDR3 DNA reads TGTGCCAGCAGTTTAGCGGGTCGAGAGACCCAGTACTTC.

This clonotype was picked up one time. Germline and junction disagree at one end, which may indicate a read error. The rearrangement joins TRBV7-8 to TRBJ1-2, with TRBD1 as a possible D gene (5 bases). This CDR3 is built from 14 residues. Germline V gene lookup returns CDR1 SGHVS and CDR2 FQNEAQ. CDR3 bases: TGTGCCAGCAGCTTACAAGCAGGGAACTATGACTACACCTTC. Encoded protein: CASSLQAGNYDYTF.

The V and J genes are TRBV6-1 and TRBJ2-7; maybe TRBD1 (5 bases). The CDR3 is made up of 14 amino acids. V shed 7 bases and J shed 3 bases, with 16 bases lying between them. Germline CDR1 MNHNS, CDR2 SASEGT. The CDR3 coding sequence is TGTGCCAGCACCTTAAGTGACAGTTACTACGAGCAGTACTTC. Protein: CASTLSDSYYEQYF.

In its sample, this clonotype is large. The chain has TRBV7-6 and TRBJ2-7; 8 nucleotides agree with TRBD1. The germline V gene encodes CDR1 SGHVS and CDR2 FNYEAQ. This CDR3 has 15 residues. Losses at the gene ends were 5 bases for V and 3 bases for J; bases not matched to a gene: 9. The CDR3 protein is CASSIGTGAHYEQYF. In nucleotides, the CDR3 is TGTGCCAGCAGCATTGGGACAGGCGCCCACTACGAGCAGTACTTC. Drawing the rest from reference TRBV7-6 and TRBJ2-7, the complete variable domain is GAGVSQSPRYKVTKRGQDVALRCDPISGHVSLYWYRQALGQGPEFLTYFNYEAQQDKSGLPNDRFSAERPEGSISTLTIQRTEQRDSAMYRCASSIGTGAHYEQYFGPGTRLTVT.

This clonotype was detected a few times. The gene calls are TRBV4-1 and TRBJ1-5, with D uncertain. Trimming stripped 1 base from V and 6 bases from J, with 22 bases between. CDR1 is MGHRA, CDR2 YSYEKL, per germline. There are 18 residues in the CDR3. Here the CDR3 DNA reads TGCGCCAGCAGCCAAGTCGACATGGGCATGAGCGCGGGTCAGCCCCAGCATTTT. This translates into CASSQVDMGMSAGQPQHF.

This clonotype is medium-sized in the sample. The chain couples TRBV20-1 to TRBJ2-7; the match to TRBD1 covers 7 bases. V lost 5 bases to trimming and J lost 5 bases; unmatched junction nucleotides: 6. The CDR3 runs 12 residues. Germline CDR1 DFQATT, CDR2 SNEGSKA (reference sequence). The CDR3 loop reads CSAAGGSDEQYF. Written as DNA, the CDR3 is TGCAGTGCTGCAGGGGGATCAGACGAGCAGTACTTC.